This entry is about one T cell receptor beta chain. The CDR3 has 13 amino acids. V was pared by 5 bases and J by 7 bases, with 6 bases of the junction left unmatched. The V gene's germline CDR1 is SQVTM and CDR2 ANQGSEA. The beta constant-region primer was an equimolar mix of two oligonucleotides covering TRBC1 and TRBC2. Ligation attached a single-stranded oligonucleotide with a 12-nucleotide UMI and the SP2 primer to the cDNA 3' end. TCRdb re-analysed the UMI-ligation and nested PCR reads in MiXCR, keeping a single row per CDR3 protein. This table has some 150,000 distinct CDR3 sequences, about 15% appearing once. This record comes from a study of naive and memory T cell subsets.

The sequence was obtained from a human donor in good health. The specimen was naive CD4+ T cells from blood. The genes are TRBV29-1 and TRBJ1-4; 8 bases map to TRBD1. The CDR3 is CSVPDRGGEKLFF. CDR3 nucleotides: TGCAGCGTTCCCGACAGGGGAGGTGAAAAACTGTTTTTT.